What follows are 19 T cell receptor beta chains derived from one specimen sequenced in a study of human T cells and chemical hapten exposure. The sample's time point: patch test 3, about 24 weeks after DPC sensitization. Treatment specified: therapeutic diphenylcyclopropenone sensitization with weekly scalp DPC. Using its own MiXCR run on the RACE reads, TCRdb lists one record per CDR3 protein. The sample records tens of thousands of distinct CDR3 sequences, around 12% being singletons. This sample comprised whole blood, obtained in connection with sensitization to the hapten diphenylcyclopropenone (DPC). All receptors derive from a man aged 25 to 45 with alopecia areata. Some clones in this sample may be carry-over from other donors' samples.

Details on this clonotype: With a much larger clone just one base away, this may be a read error. The chain recombines TRBV11-2 with TRBJ2-7, with D tentatively TRBD2 (5 bases). This CDR3 is built from 15 residues. Germline V CDR1 and CDR2: SGHAT, FQNNGV. This CDR3 reads CAGSYGLTDSYEQYF. The CDR3 nucleotides are TGTGCCGGCAGCTACGGACTGACGGACTCCTACGAGCAGTACTTC.

This clonotype was observed a handful of times. The conserved phenylalanine or tryptophan is not found at the CDR3 terminus, so this likely reflects a read error. The chain joins TRBV7-2 to TRBJ2-5; D is ambiguous. The V end was cut by 2 bases, the J end by 2 bases, with 6 bases between. CDR3 length: 13 residues. Germline CDR1 SGHTA, CDR2 FQGNSA. The CDR3 DNA sequence: TGTGCCAGCAGCTTATCACAGCAAGAGACCCAGTACCTC. This gives the protein CASSLSQQETQYL.

This clonotype appeared many times. V usage is TRBV28 and J usage is TRBJ1-2; unclear D gene. CDR1 and CDR2 (germline): MDHEN, SYDVKM. V was pared by 3 bases and J by 8 bases, with 13 bases between. The CDR3 has 13 amino acids. The CDR3 bases are TGTGCCAGCAGTTTGGTTGTTTCGGGCGGCTACACCTTC. Translating gives CASSLVVSGGYTF.

V usage is TRBV10-3 and J usage is TRBJ2-5; D remains unclear. V lost 6 bases to trimming and J lost 0 bases, with 5 bases between them. This CDR3 is 12 amino acids long. CDR1 and CDR2 from the germline V gene are ENHRY and SYGVKD. The chain's CDR3 is CAISLYQETQYF. As DNA, the CDR3 is TGTGCCATCAGCCTTTACCAAGAGACCCAGTACTTC.

The rearrangement uses TRBV4-2 and TRBJ1-2; 10 nucleotides match TRBD1. This CDR3 is 16 amino acids long. Germline V gene lookup returns CDR1 LGHNA and CDR2 YNFKEQ. The V gene end was trimmed by 3 bases and the J gene end by 5 bases; junction bases not matched to a gene: 9. CDR3 DNA sequence: TGTGCCAGCAGCCAGGCAGACCGGGACAGGGGTTATGGCTACACCTTC. Residues: CASSQADRDRGYGYTF.

This clonotype was counted a few times. As DNA, the CDR3 is TGCAGTGCGAGGGAATTGAACAGCAATCAGCCCCAGCATTTT. This sequence encodes CSARELNSNQPQHF. This chain connects TRBV20-1 to TRBJ1-5; D unclear. V dropped 6 bases and J dropped 1 base, with 13 bases sitting between them. CDR1 and CDR2 from the germline V gene are DFQATT and SNEGSKA (reference sequence). The CDR3 has 14 amino acids.

The sample holds a few counts of this clonotype. The rearrangement joins TRBV12-2 to TRBJ1-3; the D call in the table, TRBD1, was not verified against the DNA. TRBJ1-5 explains the end of the DNA better; the J call may be wrong. TRBV12-2 is described as a pseudogene. The length of the CDR3 is 12 residues. CDR3 DNA: TGTGCAAGTCGCTTGACTTCCGCGGGACAGCATTTT. Its protein product is CASRLTSAGQHF.

There are many counts of this clonotype. The chain carries TRBV7-8 and TRBJ1-2; D gene unclear. In germline, CDR1 is SGHVS, CDR2 FQNEAQ. This CDR3 contains 14 residues. Trimming removed 1 base from V and 2 bases from J, with 8 bases in between. CDR3 protein: CASSLGSANYGYTF. The CDR3 nucleotides are TGTGCCAGCAGCTTAGGTTCAGCGAACTATGGCTACACCTTC.

Of note for this clonotype: The junction does not match germline at one end; this may be a read error. J is TRBJ2-1 and V is TRBV4-2, with a tentative D call TRBD2 (6 bases). The CDR3 covers 13 residues. The germline V gene has CDR1 LGHNA and CDR2 YNFKEQ. The CDR3 sequence: CVSSRDSGNEQFF. CDR3 sequence (DNA): TGTGTCAGCAGTCGGGACTCAGGTAATGAGCAGTTCTTC.

The rearrangement uses TRBV7-9 and TRBJ1-1, with TRBD1 matching 7 bases. The V gene's germline CDR1 is SEHNR and CDR2 FQNEAQ (reference sequence). The junction had 15 bases not matched to a gene; V was cut back by 6 bases and J by 5 bases. This CDR3 spans 16 amino acids. The CDR3 is CASSRDRNYEQTEAFF. The CDR3 nucleotides read TGTGCCAGCAGTCGGGACAGAAATTATGAACAGACTGAAGCTTTCTTT.

This clonotype was picked up a small number of times. The chain joins TRBV29-1 to TRBJ2-3, with D maybe TRBD1 (7 bases). CDR1 SQVTM and CDR2 ANQGSEA come from the germline V gene. The length of the CDR3 is 13 residues. The V gene lost 7 bases and the J gene lost 3 bases, with 14 bases spanning the gap. For the CDR3, the DNA is TGCAGCGGGAGGGGGCGATATACAGATACGCAGTATTTT. Translation gives CSGRGRYTDTQYF.

As for this clonotype: A junction boundary mismatches the germline segment, possibly from a read error. This chain connects TRBV14 to TRBJ2-1; maybe TRBD1 (5 bases). The germline V gene has CDR1 SGHDN and CDR2 FVKESK. The length of the CDR3 is 14 residues. CDR3 bases: TGTGCCAGCAGCCAAGATCAGGGATGGAATGGGCAGTTCTTC. Translated, it gives CASSQDQGWNGQFF.

This clonotype has ten or more counts. The chain combines TRBV7-9 with TRBJ1-1; D is possibly TRBD1 (6 bases). The germline V gene has CDR1 SEHNR and CDR2 FQNEAQ (reference sequence). V was shortened by 5 bases and J by 5 bases, with 21 bases between the two germline ends. The CDR3 consists of 16 residues. The CDR3 loop is CASSPNPRDNQTEAFF. The DNA of the CDR3 is TGTGCCAGCAGCCCAAATCCCCGGGACAATCAGACTGAAGCTTTCTTT.

This clonotype was seen more than once but under ten times. The CDR3 here is CASSQDRGAPYEQYF. The CDR3 nucleotides are TGCGCCAGCAGCCAAGATCGTGGGGCTCCCTACGAGCAGTACTTC. The chain couples TRBV4-3 to TRBJ2-7, with D possibly TRBD1 on 5 matching bases. Germline V gene data show CDR1 as LGHNA and CDR2 as YSLEER. Trimming left V 0 bases short and J 2 bases short, with 11 bases between. This CDR3 contains 15 residues.

This chain uses TRBV29-1 with TRBJ1-1; a weak D match, TRBD1 (5 bases). Germline assignment: CDR1 SQVTM and CDR2 ANQGSEA. The CDR3 totals 12 residues. V was clipped by 7 bases and J by 0 bases, with 9 bases between them. CDR3 protein: CSGGRMNTEAFF. In nucleotides, the CDR3 is TGCAGCGGGGGGAGGATGAACACTGAAGCTTTCTTT.

V usage is TRBV27 and J usage is TRBJ2-5; 8 bases are shared with TRBD1. Unmatched junction bases numbered 7, after V lost 0 bases and J lost 1 base. CDR1 MNHEY and CDR2 SMNVEV come from the germline V gene (reference sequence). There are 17 residues in the CDR3. The CDR3 loop reads CASSLSGLTGVQETQYF. The CDR3 region has the DNA TGTGCCAGCAGTTTATCTGGACTGACAGGGGTCCAAGAGACCCAGTACTTC.

The chain carries TRBV5-1 and TRBJ2-3; the match to TRBD2 covers 10 bases. The CDR3 runs to 18 residues. Germline trimming cut 0 bases from V and 5 bases from J; bases unmatched to any gene: 12. Per germline, CDR1 SGHRS and CDR2 YFSETQ. This chain's CDR3 is CASSLVPSGGAGGDTQYF. The CDR3 region has the DNA TGCGCCAGCAGCTTGGTACCTAGCGGGGGAGCTGGGGGAGATACGCAGTATTTT.

This clonotype was recorded a few times. The V call is TRBV9, the J call TRBJ1-3; TRBD1 might be the D (5 bases). V gave up 3 bases and J gave up 3 bases, with 13 bases separating them. The CDR3 has 15 amino acids. CDR1 is SGDLS and CDR2 is YYNGEE in the germline V gene. The CDR3 sequence is CASSAGTPSGNTIYF. CDR3 nucleotide sequence: TGTGCCAGCAGCGCTGGGACGCCTAGTGGAAACACCATATATTTT.

Many counts were recorded for this clonotype. The rearrangement links TRBV28 to TRBJ1-5; D is undetermined. The CDR3 consists of 14 residues. From germline, CDR1 is MDHEN and CDR2 SYDVKM. Trimming removed 8 bases at V and 2 bases at J, with 13 bases between. The CDR3 is CASFRRGGNQPQHF. The CDR3 nucleotides are TGTGCCAGCTTCAGGCGCGGTGGCAATCAGCCCCAGCATTTT.